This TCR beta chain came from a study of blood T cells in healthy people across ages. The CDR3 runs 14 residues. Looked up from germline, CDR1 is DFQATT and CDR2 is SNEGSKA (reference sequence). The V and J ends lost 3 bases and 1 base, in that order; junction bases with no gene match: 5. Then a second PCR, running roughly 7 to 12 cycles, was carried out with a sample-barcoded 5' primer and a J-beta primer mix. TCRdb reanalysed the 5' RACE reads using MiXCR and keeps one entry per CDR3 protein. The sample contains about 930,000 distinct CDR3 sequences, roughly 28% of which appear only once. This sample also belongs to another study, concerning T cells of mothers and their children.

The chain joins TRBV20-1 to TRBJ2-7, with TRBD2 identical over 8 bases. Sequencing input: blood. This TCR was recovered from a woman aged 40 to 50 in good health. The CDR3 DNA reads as TGCAGTGCTAGGAGGGCGGGGGGTTCCTACGAGCAGTACTTC. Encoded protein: CSARRAGGSYEQYF.